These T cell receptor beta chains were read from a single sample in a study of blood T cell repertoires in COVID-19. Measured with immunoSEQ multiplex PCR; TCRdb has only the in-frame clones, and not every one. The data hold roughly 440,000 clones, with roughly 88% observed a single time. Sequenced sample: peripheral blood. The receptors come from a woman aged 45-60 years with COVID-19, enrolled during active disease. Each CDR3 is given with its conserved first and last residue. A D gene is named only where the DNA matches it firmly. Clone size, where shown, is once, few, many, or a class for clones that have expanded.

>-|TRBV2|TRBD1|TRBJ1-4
CASSKEGQLNEKLFF
TGTGCCAGCAGTAAGGAGGGACAGCTTAATGAAAAACTGTTTTTT
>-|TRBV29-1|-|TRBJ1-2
CSVGQNYGYTF
TGCAGCGTTGGGCAGAACTATGGCTACACCTTC
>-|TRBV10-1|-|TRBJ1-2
CASSESTTAPYGYTF
TGCGCCAGCAGTGAGTCGACCACAGCCCCCTATGGCTACACCTTC
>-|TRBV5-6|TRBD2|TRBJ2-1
CASSRGLAGGSSYNEQFF
TGTGCCAGCAGCAGGGGACTAGCGGGGGGAAGCTCCTACAATGAGCAGTTCTTC
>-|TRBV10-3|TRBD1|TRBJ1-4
CAIRFRQGKVLNEKLFF
TGTGCCATCAGATTCCGACAGGGGAAGGTCCTTAATGAAAAACTGTTTTTT
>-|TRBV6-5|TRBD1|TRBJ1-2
CASSYLGQGGVYGYTF
TGTGCCAGCAGTTACTTGGGACAGGGGGGGGTCTATGGCTACACCTTC
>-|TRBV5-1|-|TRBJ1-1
CASSFRVDTEAFF
TGCGCCAGCAGCTTCAGGGTAGACACTGAAGCTTTCTTT
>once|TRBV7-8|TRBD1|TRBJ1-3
CASSLGQGSGNTIYF
TGTGCCAGCAGCTTAGGACAGGGCTCTGGAAACACCATATATTTT
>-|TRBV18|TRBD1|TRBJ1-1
CASSPGQGQEAFF
TGTGCCAGCTCACCTGGACAGGGCCAAGAAGCTTTCTTT
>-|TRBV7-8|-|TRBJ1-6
CASSLVTGREGSPLHF
TGTGCCAGCAGCTTAGTGACCGGCAGGGAGGGATCACCCCTCCACTTT
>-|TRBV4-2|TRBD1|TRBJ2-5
CASSHPGGGETQYF
TGTGCCAGCAGCCATCCAGGGGGCGGAGAGACCCAGTACTTC
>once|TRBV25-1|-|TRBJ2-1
CASRAGPFFYNEQFF
TGTGCCAGCAGGGCAGGGCCGTTTTTTTACAATGAGCAGTTCTTC
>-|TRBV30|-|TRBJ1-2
CAWSRPYRGNYGYTF
TGTGCCTGGAGCCGCCCTTATAGAGGGAACTATGGCTACACCTTC
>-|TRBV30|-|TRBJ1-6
CAWTRQEGYNSPLHF
TGTGCCTGGACCCGACAGGAAGGCTATAATTCACCCCTCCACTTT
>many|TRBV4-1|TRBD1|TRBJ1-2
CASSPRTGGNYGYTF
TGCGCCAGCAGCCCTCGGACAGGGGGTAACTATGGCTACACCTTC
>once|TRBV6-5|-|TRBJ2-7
CASSYAGLDAYEQYF
TGTGCCAGCAGTTACGCAGGGTTGGATGCCTACGAGCAGTACTTC
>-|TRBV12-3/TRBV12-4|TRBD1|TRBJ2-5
CASRQGGQETQYF
TGTGCCAGTCGACAGGGGGGACAAGAGACCCAGTACTTC
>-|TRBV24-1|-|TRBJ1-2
CATSDQNTGRTYGYTF
TGTGCCACCAGTGATCAAAATACAGGGCGGACCTATGGCTACACCTTC
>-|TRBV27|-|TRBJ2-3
CASSLRRVTDTQYF
TGTGCCAGCAGTTTACGGAGGGTCACAGATACGCAGTATTTT
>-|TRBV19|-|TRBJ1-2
CASSIGPSPDKNYGYTF
TGTGCCAGTAGTATCGGCCCCTCTCCGGACAAAAACTATGGCTACACCTTC
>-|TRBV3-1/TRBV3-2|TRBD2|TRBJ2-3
CASRLGGAPTDTQYF
TGTGCCAGCCGTCTCGGGGGGGCGCCCACAGATACGCAGTATTTT
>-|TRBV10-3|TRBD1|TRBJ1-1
CAISEDRENTEAFF
TGTGCCATCAGTGAGGACAGGGAAAACACTGAAGCTTTCTTT
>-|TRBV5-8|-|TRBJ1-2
CASSLGNRVLDYGYTF
TGTGCCAGCAGCTTGGGGAACAGGGTGCTCGACTATGGCTACACCTTC
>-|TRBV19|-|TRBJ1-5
CASSIEAGDAQHF
TGTGCCAGTAGTATAGAAGCAGGGGATGCCCAGCATTTT
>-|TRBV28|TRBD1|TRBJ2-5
CASRGTDQETQYF
TGTGCCAGCAGAGGGACAGACCAAGAGACCCAGTACTTC
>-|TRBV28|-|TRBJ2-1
CASSLSKPYNEQFF
TGTGCCAGCAGTTTATCCAAGCCCTACAATGAGCAGTTCTTC
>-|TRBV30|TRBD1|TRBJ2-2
CAWGTGANTGELFF
TGTGCCTGGGGGACAGGGGCGAACACCGGGGAGCTGTTTTTT
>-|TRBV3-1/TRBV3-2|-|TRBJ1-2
CASSPWGLEGYTF
TGTGCCAGCAGCCCGTGGGGACTCGAGGGCTACACCTTC
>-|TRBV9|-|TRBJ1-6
CASGAKLNSPLHF
TGTGCCAGCGGTGCCAAGCTTAATTCACCCCTCCACTTT
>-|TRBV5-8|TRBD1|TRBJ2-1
CASTIQGYNEQFF
TGTGCCAGCACCATACAGGGGTACAATGAGCAGTTCTTC
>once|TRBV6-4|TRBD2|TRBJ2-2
CASSPLPAGANTGELFF
TGTGCCAGCAGTCCCCTCCCAGCGGGGGCGAACACCGGGGAGCTGTTTTTT
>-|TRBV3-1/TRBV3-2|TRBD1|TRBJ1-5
CATRAPGQINQPQHF
TGTGCCACCAGAGCCCCGGGACAGATCAATCAGCCCCAGCATTTT
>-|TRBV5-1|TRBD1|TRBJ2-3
CASSLADRVGDTQYF
TGCGCCAGCAGCTTGGCAGACAGGGTAGGCGATACGCAGTATTTT
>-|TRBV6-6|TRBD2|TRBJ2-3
CASRALAGKTDTQYF
TGTGCCAGCAGGGCCCTAGCGGGGAAGACAGATACGCAGTATTTT
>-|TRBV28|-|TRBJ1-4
CASSLRQDNEKLFF
TGTGCCAGCAGCCTGCGACAGGACAATGAAAAACTGTTTTTT
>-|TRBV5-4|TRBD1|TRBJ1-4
CASSLKTGSNEKLFF
TGTGCCAGCAGCTTGAAGACAGGGTCTAATGAAAAACTGTTTTTT
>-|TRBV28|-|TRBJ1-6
CASSFGARRSPLHF
TGTGCCAGCAGTTTTGGGGCGCGGCGTTCACCCCTCCACTTT
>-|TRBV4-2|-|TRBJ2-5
CASSGGRTAQETQYF
TGTGCCAGCAGCGGAGGCAGAACAGCCCAAGAGACCCAGTACTTC
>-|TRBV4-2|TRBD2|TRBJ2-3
CASSPLRPGGPNTQYF
TGTGCCAGCAGCCCACTCCGACCGGGGGGGCCGAATACGCAGTATTTT
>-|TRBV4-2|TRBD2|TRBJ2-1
CASSRPSSAGVDWEQFF
TGTGCCAGCAGCCGCCCGTCATCAGCGGGGGTGGATTGGGAGCAGTTCTTC
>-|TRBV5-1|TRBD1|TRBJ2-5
CASSPLRDRQETQYF
TGCGCCAGCAGCCCCCTGAGGGACAGGCAAGAGACCCAGTACTTC
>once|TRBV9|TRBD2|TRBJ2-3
CASSAGLAGSMVDTQYF
TGTGCCAGCAGCGCGGGACTAGCGGGGTCCATGGTAGATACGCAGTATTTT
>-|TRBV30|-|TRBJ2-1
CAWSEVGHRFF
TGTGCCTGGAGCGAAGTGGGGCATAGGTTCTTC
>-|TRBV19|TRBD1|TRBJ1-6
CATGQGNYSPLHF
TGTGCCACCGGACAGGGGAATTATTCACCCCTCCACTTT
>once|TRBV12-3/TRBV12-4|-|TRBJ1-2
CASSPGAPYGTF
TGTGCCAGCAGTCCTGGTGCGCCGTATGGCACCTTC
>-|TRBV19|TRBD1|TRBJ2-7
CASSPGQGMNYEQYF
TGTGCCAGTAGTCCGGGACAGGGTATGAACTACGAGCAGTACTTC
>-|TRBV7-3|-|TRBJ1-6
CASRSTAAENNSPLHF
TGTGCCAGCAGATCAACGGCAGCGGAGAATAATTCACCCCTCCACTTT
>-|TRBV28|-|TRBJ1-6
CASSPRSGYDSPLHF
TGTGCCAGCAGTCCTAGGTCAGGGTATGATTCACCCCTCCACTTT
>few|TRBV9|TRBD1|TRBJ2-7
CASSADRGDEQYF
TGTGCCAGCAGCGCAGACAGGGGAGACGAGCAGTACTTC
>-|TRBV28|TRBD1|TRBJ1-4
CASSSTGATNEKLFF
TGTGCCAGCAGTAGTACAGGGGCCACTAATGAAAAACTGTTTTTT
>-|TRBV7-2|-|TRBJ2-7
CASSFRSGVFSEQYF
TGTGCCAGCAGCTTTAGATCGGGGGTTTTCAGCGAGCAGTACTTC
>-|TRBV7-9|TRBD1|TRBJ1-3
CASSPTGQGWGNTIYF
TGTGCCAGCAGCCCTACCGGACAGGGGTGGGGAAACACCATATATTTT
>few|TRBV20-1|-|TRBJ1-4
CSASAGEKLFF
TGCAGTGCTAGCGCAGGTGAAAAACTGTTTTTT